The 20 T cell receptor beta chains below all came from one sample that was sequenced in a study of shared clonotypes between healthy human individuals. Using immunoSEQ multiplex PCR, the repertoire was profiled, and TCRdb retains in-frame clones only, with some absent. The table shows roughly 500,000 clones, with 90% to 96% occurring only once. The sequenced sample consisted of naive CD4+ T cells sorted from blood. Subset defined: CD45RA+ positively selected. The origin of the receptors is a woman aged 25 to 39 in good health.

This sequence joins TRBV6-5 and TRBJ2-2; 7 bases are a match to TRBD1. The trim removed 4 bases at V and 5 bases at J, leaving 10 bases unmatched. The germline V gene has CDR1 MNHEY and CDR2 SVGAGI. The CDR3 is made up of 16 amino acids. CDR3 amino acids: CASSWDVLQGTGELFF. The CDR3, as DNA: TGTGCCAGCAGTTGGGACGTCTTACAGGGGACCGGGGAGCTGTTTTTT.

The chain has TRBV28 and TRBJ2-1; 7 bases match TRBD2. The CDR3 runs 17 residues. Germline assignment: CDR1 MDHEN and CDR2 SYDVKM. J was trimmed by 4 bases and V by 1 base; bases with no gene match: 10. In DNA form, the CDR3 reads TGTGCCAGCAGTTTATTAGGCCTAGCGGAAAAGTACAATGAGCAGTTCTTC. This sequence encodes CASSLLGLAEKYNEQFF.

The chain joins TRBV28 to TRBJ2-7, with TRBD2 as a possible D gene (6 bases). Between the trimmed V and J ends, which lost 8 bases and 2 bases, there was a span of 19 bases. Germline lookup yields CDR1 MDHEN and CDR2 SYDVKM. The CDR3 is 15 residues long. The CDR3 DNA sequence: TGTGCCAGCGGCCCTTCAGCGGAGGGGACCTACGAGCAGTACTTC. Translated: CASGPSAEGTYEQYF.

The V and J genes are TRBV20-1 and TRBJ2-7; unclear D gene. Trimming removed 5 bases from V and 7 bases from J, with 9 bases in between. The CDR3 length is 10 residues. CDR1 is DFQATT and CDR2 is SNEGSKA in the germline V gene (reference sequence). The CDR3 loop reads CSAGSGEQYF. The CDR3 DNA reads as TGCAGTGCTGGGTCAGGAGAGCAGTACTTC.

This clone was observed a handful of times. The chain has TRBV4-1 and TRBJ1-5; D gene uncertain. The CDR3 runs to 13 residues. V was clipped by 0 bases and J by 5 bases, with 5 bases between them. Germline V CDR1 and CDR2: MGHRA, YSYEKL. CDR3 DNA: TGCGCCAGCAGCCAAGATGCAGATCAGCCCCAGCATTTT. Protein sequence: CASSQDADQPQHF.

The chain combines TRBV2 with TRBJ2-7; 9 nucleotides align to TRBD2. From germline, CDR1 is SNHLY and CDR2 FYNNEI. V lost 4 bases, J lost 6 bases, and 4 bases stayed unmatched. The CDR3 consists of 13 residues. The CDR3 protein is CASSVAGGLEQYF. Here the CDR3 DNA reads TGTGCCAGCAGTGTTGCGGGAGGGCTCGAGCAGTACTTC.

The chain carries TRBV7-2 and TRBJ1-2, with D unresolved. The V gene's germline CDR1 is SGHTA and CDR2 FQGNSA. The CDR3 has 14 residues. Trimming took 5 bases from V and 2 from J, leaving 12 bases between them. CDR3 coding DNA: TGTGCCAGCAGCCCGTTGGGCAGCAACTATGGCTACACCTTC. Translating it yields CASSPLGSNYGYTF.

The genes are TRBV2 and TRBJ2-7; TRBD1 matches 7 bases. V shed 6 bases, J shed 0 bases, and the junction held 11 bases outside the gene matches. CDR3 size: 16 residues. Germline CDR1 reads SNHLY; CDR2 reads FYNNEI. CDR3: CASRETGFRSSYEQYF. The CDR3 nucleotides read TGTGCCAGCAGAGAGACAGGGTTTCGGAGCTCCTACGAGCAGTACTTC.

J is TRBJ1-4 and V is TRBV5-1; 7 bases fit TRBD1. The V segment lost 1 base and the J segment 2 bases; nucleotides outside the gene matches: 8. CDR3 length: 17 amino acids. Germline values: CDR1 SGHRS, CDR2 YFSETQ. CDR3 coding DNA: TGCGCCAGCAGCTTGAGCCTAGGGGGCGCTACTAATGAAAAACTGTTTTTT. It codes for CASSLSLGGATNEKLFF.

This clone has just one count. Other DNA sequences in this specimen translate into the identical CDR3. The rearrangement links TRBV28 to TRBJ2-7, with TRBD1 as a possible D gene (7 bases). This CDR3 is 12 amino acids long. Germline V gene lookup returns CDR1 MDHEN and CDR2 SYDVKM. V lost 2 bases and J lost 7, with 9 bases in between. CDR3: CASSLQGGEQYF. The CDR3 DNA sequence: TGTGCCAGCAGTTTACAGGGGGGAGAGCAGTACTTC. The whole variable domain, remainder taken from reference TRBV28 and TRBJ2-7, is DVKVTQSSRYLVKRTGEKVFLECVQDMDHENMFWYRQDPGLGLRLIYFSYDVKMKEKGDIPEGYSVSREKKERFSLILESASTNQTSMYLCASSLQGGEQYFGPGTRLTVT.

The rearrangement joins TRBV2 to TRBJ1-4; D remains ambiguous. Germline CDR1 and CDR2: SNHLY and FYNNEI. The CDR3 is 15 residues long. Trimming cost V 2 bases and J 4 bases, with 11 bases left between them. The DNA for the CDR3 is TGTGCCAGCAGTGAAAGCGGGGAGTATAATGAAAAACTGTTTTTT. This gives the protein CASSESGEYNEKLFF.

This clone was detected only a few times. The V gene is TRBV4-1, the J gene TRBJ1-2; no clear D. Germline V CDR1 and CDR2: MGHRA, YSYEKL. V was shortened by 6 bases and J by 8 bases, with 25 bases between the two germline ends. CDR3 length equals 16 residues. CDR3 bases: TGCGCCAGCAGTACGAGGGCTCGAGAACCGGTATCCGGCTACACCTTC. This codes for CASSTRAREPVSGYTF.

The chain carries TRBV11-2 and TRBJ2-7; D perhaps matches TRBD2 (5 bases). Trimming pared 7 bases from V and 3 bases from J, leaving 13 bases between. This CDR3 has 13 residues. Germline V CDR1 and CDR2: SGHAT, FQNNGV. The DNA of the CDR3 is TGTGCCAGCAATAAGCGGTCTGGCTACGAGCAGTACTTC. Its protein product is CASNKRSGYEQYF. The full variable domain, with the rest looked up from reference TRBV11-2 and TRBJ2-7, is EAGVAQSPRYKIIEKRQSVAFWCNPISGHATLYWYQQILGQGPKLLIQFQNNGVVDDSQLPKDRFSAERLKGVDSTLKIQPAKLEDSAVYLCASNKRSGYEQYFGPGTRLTVT.

The chain links TRBV5-6 to TRBJ2-2; D may be TRBD2 (6 bases). The CDR3 loop spans 14 amino acids. Germline V lookup: CDR1 SGHDT, CDR2 YYEEEE. V lost 1 base, J lost 5 bases, and 9 bases lay in between. The CDR3 loop is CASSLPSATGELFF. DNA of the CDR3: TGTGCCAGCAGCTTGCCTAGCGCGACCGGGGAGCTGTTTTTT.

The J gene is TRBJ2-7, the V gene TRBV7-3; D ambiguous. Trimming removed 1 base from V and 1 base from J, with 8 bases in between. The CDR3 has 14 amino acids. Germline CDR1 and CDR2: SGHTA and FQGTGA. CDR3 residues: CASSLSPDSYEQYF. The CDR3 region has the DNA TGTGCCAGCAGCTTAAGCCCCGATTCCTACGAGCAGTACTTC.

The V and J genes are TRBV20-1 and TRBJ2-1; D remains ambiguous. The V end lost 0 bases, the J end lost 7 bases, and 4 bases lay between the germline ends. This CDR3 spans 11 amino acids. Germline V CDR1 and CDR2: DFQATT, SNEGSKA (reference sequence). The chain's CDR3 is CSARETNEQFF. The CDR3 DNA is TGCAGTGCTAGAGAAACAAATGAGCAGTTCTTC.

The count of this clone is one. The gene calls are TRBV28 and TRBJ2-7, with D perhaps TRBD2 (6 bases). The CDR3 has 16 residues. From germline, CDR1 is MDHEN and CDR2 SYDVKM. V gave up 6 bases and J gave up 4 bases, with 22 bases separating them. CDR3 region: CASSFMGGKGGYEQYF. The DNA of the CDR3 is TGTGCCAGCAGCTTTATGGGCGGGAAAGGTGGGTACGAGCAGTACTTC.

The V gene is TRBV5-1, the J gene TRBJ2-1; TRBD2 matches at 13 bases. The CDR3 is 16 amino acids. Germline V gene sequence: CDR1 SGHRS, CDR2 YFSETQ. Germline trimming cut 0 bases from V and 9 bases from J; bases unmatched to any gene: 6. CDR3 in amino acids: CASSLGLAGGPSEQFF. The CDR3 DNA reads TGCGCCAGCAGCTTGGGACTAGCGGGAGGTCCCAGTGAGCAGTTCTTC.

The chain joins TRBV28 to TRBJ2-3, with no clear D. The CDR3 is 12 amino acids. The V end lost 5 bases, the J end lost 3 bases, and 6 bases lay between the germline ends. Germline CDR1 reads MDHEN; CDR2 reads SYDVKM. CDR3 sequence reads: CASSTGTDTQYF. CDR3 bases: TGTGCCAGCAGTACCGGTACAGATACGCAGTATTTT. The full variable domain, rest sourced from reference TRBV28 and TRBJ2-3, is DVKVTQSSRYLVKRTGEKVFLECVQDMDHENMFWYRQDPGLGLRLIYFSYDVKMKEKGDIPEGYSVSREKKERFSLILESASTNQTSMYLCASSTGTDTQYFGPGTRLTVL.

The chain has TRBV27 and TRBJ2-3, with 12 bases aligning to TRBD2. The CDR3 contains 16 residues. Per the germline V gene, CDR1 is MNHEY and CDR2 is SMNVEV (reference sequence). Trimming at V came to 6 bases and at J to 6 bases, leaving 10 bases not matched to a gene. CDR3 sequence: CASSPTSGGSPDTQYF. The DNA of the CDR3 is TGTGCCAGCAGCCCTACTAGCGGGGGGTCTCCCGATACGCAGTATTTT.